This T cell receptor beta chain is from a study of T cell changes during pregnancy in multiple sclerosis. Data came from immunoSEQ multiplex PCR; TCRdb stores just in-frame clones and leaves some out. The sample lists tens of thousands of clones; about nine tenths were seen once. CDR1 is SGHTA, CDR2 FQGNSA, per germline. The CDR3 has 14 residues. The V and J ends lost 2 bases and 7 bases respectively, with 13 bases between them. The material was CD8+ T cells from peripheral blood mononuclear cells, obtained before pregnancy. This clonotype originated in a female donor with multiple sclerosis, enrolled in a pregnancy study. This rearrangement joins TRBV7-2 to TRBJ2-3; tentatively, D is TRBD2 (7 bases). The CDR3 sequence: CASSLSGGKNTQYF. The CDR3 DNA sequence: TGTGCCAGCAGCTTATCGGGGGGCAAGAATACGCAGTATTTT.